This T cell receptor (beta chain) was identified during a study of immune heterogeneity within non-small cell lung tumors. General study points: With an R of about 0.34, local T-cell clonality correlated moderately but significantly with local tumor mutational burden. Identical dominant CDR3 beta clonotypes were found repeatedly across the tumor sites of a single patient, and these appeared alongside high-frequency clones that were unique to particular tumor locations.

TCR beta CDR3 was amplified by multiplex PCR, first round approximately 9 cycles, 32 V and 13 J primers. Using its own MiXCR run on the multiplex PCR reads, TCRdb lists one record per CDR3 protein. Here the sample spans some 4,600 distinct CDR3 sequences, 36% being singletons. Each sample used about 650 ng of genomic DNA from bulk tumor tissue. Surgery yielded several widely spaced biopsies per primary tumor. The study cohort was described as untreated, and its members had newly diagnosed non-small cell lung cancer. They went on to have curative surgery. There are 16 residues in the CDR3. Germline CDR1 LGHDT, CDR2 YNNKEL (reference sequence). The V and J ends lost 3 bases and 7 bases, in that order; junction bases with no gene match: 10. This clonotype is medium-sized by share. The antigen is unknown.

What was sequenced was lung tumor tissue. The receptor was derived from a woman in her forties or fifties with non-small cell lung cancer. J is TRBJ2-1 and V is TRBV3-1, with 9 bases identical to TRBD1. Here the CDR3 DNA reads TGTGCCAGCAGCCACCGGGGACAGGGCACTAAGAATGAGCAGTTCTTC. Translation gives CASSHRGQGTKNEQFF.